This TCR beta chain is from a study of CD8 T cells in ankylosing spondylitis. Study-wide results and limits: Seemingly characteristic of ankylosing spondylitis blood was a TCR beta motif consisting of several highly homologous variants.

This CDR3 has 13 amino acids. V was cut by 2 bases and J by 10 bases, with 14 bases left in between. A single record per CDR3 protein comes from TCRdb applying MiXCR to the 5' RACE reads. The sample contains some 840,000 distinct CDR3 sequences, 12% of which appear only once. In its sample, this clonotype was seen a few times. What it recognizes is unknown. The V and J genes are TRBV12-3 or TRBV12-4 and TRBJ2-5, with D hard to call. Source material: blood, either unsorted or a sorted T cell fraction (not recorded which). The TCR originated in a male donor with ankylosing spondylitis. CDR3 in amino acids: CASSLSGRSIQYF. CDR3 DNA: TGTGCCAGCAGTTTAAGTGGTCGTTCGATCCAGTACTTC.